This T cell receptor (beta chain) originates from a study of regulatory T cells in long-lasting Graves disease. Both iRepertoire HTBI primers and Arm-PCR of CDR3 regions were used to build the TCR beta libraries. TCRdb reprocessed the multiplex PCR reads via MiXCR and lists one record per CDR3 protein. The table has some 560,000 distinct CDR3 sequences, 15% to 20% seen once. This CDR3 has 14 amino acids. Germline V gene sequence: CDR1 DFQATT, CDR2 SNEGSKA (reference sequence). This clonotype was found a few times. A much larger clone is a single base away; this may be a read error. Time point denoted: newly diagnosed GD, antithyroid drugs for less than 3 months. PBMC-derived RNA was used for the TCR library. These data were also filed under a second study, of T cells in Graves' hyperthyroidism and ophthalmopathy. As reported in that work: Diagnostic assessment was based on clinical symptoms, serum thyroxine and TRAb, thyroid ultrasound and orbital computed tomography.

J is TRBJ2-1 and V is TRBV20-1, with D possibly being TRBD2 (6 bases). The sequence came from a woman aged 35-65 years with Graves disease. Here the sequenced sample was peripheral blood mononuclear cells (PBMCs), taken at new diagnosis, from a patient treated with antithyroid drugs. The CDR3 spells CSALGLGLDNERFF. The CDR3 coding sequence is TGCAGTGCCCTGGGACTCGGGCTAGACAATGAGCGGTTCTTC.